Below are 15 T cell receptor beta chains sequenced from a single sample in a study of cytomegalovirus exposure and HLA in healthy donors. Primers for the PCR totalled 60 Vbeta and 13 Jbeta. The repertoire was sequenced with immunoSEQ multiplex PCR; TCRdb's copy has only in-frame clones and lacks some. This sample's clone table lists 65,000 to 85,000 clones. Sequences were obtained from PBMCs. The receptor source for this set is an older woman in good health and CMV-seronegative.

The chain links TRBV4-1 to TRBJ2-7, with 7 bases lining up with TRBD2. Per germline, CDR1 MGHRA and CDR2 YSYEKL. The CDR3 totals 16 residues. The J segment lost 0 bases and the V segment lost 0 bases, leaving 5 bases of the junction unmatched. The CDR3 DNA reads as TGCGCCAGCAGCCAAGATCTAGCGGAGAGCTCCTACGAGCAGTACTTC. It yields the protein CASSQDLAESSYEQYF.

Here the CDR3 DNA reads TGTGCCAGCAGCCCCTCTAGCGGGAGGGTCCCTAGCACAGATACGCAGTATTTT. Protein sequence: CASSPSSGRVPSTDTQYF. The chain combines TRBV7-2 with TRBJ2-3; 12 bases align to TRBD2. CDR1 SGHTA and CDR2 FQGNSA come from the germline V gene. This CDR3 has 18 amino acids. Unmatched junction bases numbered 9, after V lost 5 bases and J lost 0 bases.

V usage is TRBV27 and J usage is TRBJ1-5; TRBD1 aligns across 7 bases. The CDR3 extends over 15 amino acids. V was pared by 3 bases and J by 4 bases, with 6 bases of the junction left unmatched. The germline gives CDR1 MNHEY, CDR2 SMNVEV (reference sequence). The CDR3: CASSLIGQENQPQHF. The CDR3 region has the DNA TGTGCCAGCAGTTTGATTGGACAGGAGAATCAGCCCCAGCATTTT.

This rearrangement joins TRBV28 to TRBJ1-2; D not resolved. In germline, CDR1 is MDHEN, CDR2 SYDVKM. The CDR3 totals 16 residues. V gave up 7 bases and J gave up 0 bases, with 18 bases separating them. For the CDR3, the DNA is TGTGCCAGCAAGCTCGCGGCCGCGGGTTCTAACTATGGCTACACCTTC. This sequence encodes CASKLAAAGSNYGYTF.

The DNA of the CDR3 is TGTGCCAGTAGTATAGACGCACAGGCTATCTATGGCTACACCTTC. Its translation is CASSIDAQAIYGYTF. V and J are TRBV19 and TRBJ1-2, with a tentative D call TRBD1 (5 bases). The V end lost 0 bases, the J end lost 4 bases, and 12 bases lay between the germline ends. Germline V gene lookup returns CDR1 LNHDA and CDR2 SQIVND (reference sequence). The CDR3 totals 15 residues. Using reference TRBV19 and TRBJ1-2 for the parts outside the CDR3, the full variable domain is DGGITQSPKYLFRKEGQNVTLSCEQNLNHDAMYWYRQDPGQGLRLIYYSQIVNDFQKGDIAEGYSVSREKKESFPLTVTSAQKNPTAFYLCASSIDAQAIYGYTFGSGTRLTVV.

The chain is built from TRBV10-2 and TRBJ2-4, with D possibly TRBD2 on 6 matching bases. Deletions cut 4 bases from V and 0 bases from J, with 7 bases between. Germline V gives CDR1 WSHSY, CDR2 SAAADI. The CDR3 is made up of 14 amino acids. CDR3 nucleotide sequence: TGCGCCAGCAGTGTGCGGGGAGCCAAAAACATTCAGTACTTC. This gives the protein CASSVRGAKNIQYF.

The gene calls are TRBV28 and TRBJ2-3; 10 nucleotides line up with TRBD2. Germline CDR1 is MDHEN and CDR2 is SYDVKM. V shed 6 bases, J shed 2 bases, and the junction held 8 bases outside the gene matches. This CDR3 region has 16 residues. CDR3 in amino acids: CASSWGGLAATDTQYF. CDR3 coding DNA: TGTGCCAGCAGCTGGGGCGGACTAGCGGCCACAGATACGCAGTATTTT.

The J gene is TRBJ2-3, the V gene TRBV5-1, with D possibly TRBD2 on 5 matching bases. The germline V and J ends were trimmed by 2 bases and 6 bases, with 19 bases remaining between them. Germline V gene sequence: CDR1 SGHRS, CDR2 YFSETQ. The length of the CDR3 is 16 residues. The CDR3 DNA is TGCGCCAGCAGCTTCGGTATAAGCGGAAATCGGGATACGCAGTATTTT. Translating it yields CASSFGISGNRDTQYF.

The CDR3 protein is CASGLAGGNTDTQYF. The CDR3, as DNA: TGCGCCAGTGGATTAGCGGGAGGGAACACAGATACGCAGTATTTT. The rearrangement joins TRBV5-1 to TRBJ2-3; 11 bases fit TRBD2. This CDR3 is built from 15 residues. Germline assignment: CDR1 SGHRS and CDR2 YFSETQ. J lost 2 bases, V lost 8 bases, and 7 bases had no gene match.

CDR3 sequence reads: CASSSLAVTEAFF. As DNA, the CDR3 is TGTGCCAGCAGCTCCCTCGCTGTCACAGAAGCTTTCTTT. This sequence joins TRBV7-2 and TRBJ1-1; D gene uncertain. This CDR3 has 13 amino acids. Germline CDR1 and CDR2: SGHTA and FQGNSA. Trimming shortened V by 4 bases and J by 8 bases, and 14 bases separated the two germline ends.

The chain couples TRBV28 to TRBJ1-5, with D perhaps matching TRBD1 (5 bases). From germline, CDR1 is MDHEN and CDR2 SYDVKM. V lost 6 bases and J lost 6, with 15 bases in between. The CDR3 loop spans 14 amino acids. CDR3 region: CASSPQFQGQPQHF. For the CDR3, the DNA is TGTGCCAGCAGCCCCCAATTTCAGGGTCAGCCCCAGCATTTT. Complete variable domain (other parts from reference TRBV28 and TRBJ1-5): DVKVTQSSRYLVKRTGEKVFLECVQDMDHENMFWYRQDPGLGLRLIYFSYDVKMKEKGDIPEGYSVSREKKERFSLILESASTNQTSMYLCASSPQFQGQPQHFGDGTRLSIL.

This sequence joins TRBV28 and TRBJ2-2; TRBD1 aligns across 7 bases. V trimming: 5 bases; J trimming: 5 bases; junction bases outside the gene matches: 5. Germline V gives CDR1 MDHEN, CDR2 SYDVKM. The CDR3 length is 14 residues. The DNA of the CDR3 is TGTGCCAGCAGTAGAGGGGGCGGAACCGGGGAGCTGTTTTTT. Encoded protein: CASSRGGGTGELFF.

The chain's CDR3 is CASWARRDRVSGNTIYF. CDR3 nucleotide sequence: TGTGCCAGTTGGGCACGCCGGGACAGGGTGTCCGGAAACACCATATATTTT. This chain links TRBV28 with TRBJ1-3, with 9 bases that match TRBD1. V lost 9 bases and J lost 4; bases outside the gene matches: 16. Germline-derived CDR1 and CDR2 are MDHEN and SYDVKM. The CDR3 spans 17 residues.

The chain is built from TRBV9 and TRBJ2-1, with TRBD1 matching over 9 bases. The trim removed 3 bases at V and 6 bases at J, leaving 7 bases unmatched. The CDR3 has 15 amino acids. The V gene's germline CDR1 is SGDLS and CDR2 YYNGEE. The CDR3 reads CASSAGTGSRNEQFF. CDR3 bases: TGTGCCAGCAGCGCCGGGACAGGGAGTCGCAATGAGCAGTTCTTC.

The CDR3 is CSVARGTDTQYF. CDR3 DNA sequence: TGCAGCGTTGCTAGGGGAACAGATACGCAGTATTTT. The rearrangement joins TRBV29-1 to TRBJ2-3; weak D call: TRBD1 (5 bases). V dropped 4 bases and J dropped 3 bases, with 8 bases sitting between them. This CDR3 has 12 residues. In germline, CDR1 is SQVTM, CDR2 ANQGSEA.